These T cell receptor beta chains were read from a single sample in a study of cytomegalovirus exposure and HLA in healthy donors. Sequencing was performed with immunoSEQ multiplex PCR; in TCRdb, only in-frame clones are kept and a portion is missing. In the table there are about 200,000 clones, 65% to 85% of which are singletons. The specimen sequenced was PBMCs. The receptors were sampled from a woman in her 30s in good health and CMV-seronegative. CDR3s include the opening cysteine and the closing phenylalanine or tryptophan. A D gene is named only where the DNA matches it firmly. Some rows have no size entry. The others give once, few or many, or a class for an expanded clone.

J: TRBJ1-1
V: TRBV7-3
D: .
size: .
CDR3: CASGAGRNTEAFF
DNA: TGTGCCAGCGGCGCAGGGCGGAACACTGAAGCTTTCTTT

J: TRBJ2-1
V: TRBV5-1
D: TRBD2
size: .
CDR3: CASSAGTSGTNEQFF
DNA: TGCGCCAGCAGCGCCGGGACTAGCGGGACCAATGAGCAGTTCTTC

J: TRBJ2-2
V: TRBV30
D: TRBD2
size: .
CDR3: CAWSVRGPSGAGELFF
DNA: TGTGCCTGGAGTGTACGGGGCCCTAGCGGGGCCGGGGAGCTGTTTTTT

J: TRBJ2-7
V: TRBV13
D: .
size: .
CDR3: CASSFGYEQYF
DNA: TGTGCCAGCAGCTTCGGGTACGAGCAGTACTTC

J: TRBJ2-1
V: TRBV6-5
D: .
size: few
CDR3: CASSYRRGADNEQFF
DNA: TGTGCCAGCAGTTACCGCCGGGGGGCGGACAATGAGCAGTTCTTC

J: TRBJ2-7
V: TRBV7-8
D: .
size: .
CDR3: CASSRQYVQYF
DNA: TGTGCCAGCAGCCGACAATACGTGCAGTACTTC

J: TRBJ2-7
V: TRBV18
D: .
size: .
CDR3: CASSRGQNLYEQYF
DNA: TGTGCCAGCTCACGCGGACAGAATCTCTACGAGCAGTACTTC

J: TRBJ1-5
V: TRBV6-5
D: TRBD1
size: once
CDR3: CASTSGGRQPQHF
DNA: TGTGCCAGCACCTCAGGGGGAAGACAGCCCCAGCATTTT

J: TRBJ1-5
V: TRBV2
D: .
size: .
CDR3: CASSGDAGSDQPQHF
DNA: TGTGCCAGCAGTGGTGATGCAGGGTCTGATCAGCCCCAGCATTTT

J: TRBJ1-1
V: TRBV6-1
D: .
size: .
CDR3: CASSEVGEVAEAFF
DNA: TGTGCCAGCAGTGAAGTCGGGGAAGTGGCTGAAGCTTTCTTT

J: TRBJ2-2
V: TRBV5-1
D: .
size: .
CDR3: CASRPDISGELFF
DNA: TGCGCCAGCCGCCCGGACATCTCCGGGGAGCTGTTTTTT

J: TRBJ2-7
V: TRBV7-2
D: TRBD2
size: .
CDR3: CASSFLAGRIPEQYF
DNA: TGTGCCAGCAGCTTTTTAGCGGGAAGAATTCCCGAGCAGTACTTC

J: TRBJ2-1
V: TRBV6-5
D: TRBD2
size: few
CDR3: CASKTSGVYNEQFF
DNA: TGTGCCAGCAAGACTAGCGGGGTCTACAATGAGCAGTTCTTC

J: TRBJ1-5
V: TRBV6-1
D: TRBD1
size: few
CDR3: CASSEIPGQGGQPQHF
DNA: TGTGCCAGCAGCGAAATTCCGGGACAGGGTGGTCAGCCCCAGCATTTT

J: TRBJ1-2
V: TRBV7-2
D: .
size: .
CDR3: CASSFWGVGGYTF
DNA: TGTGCCAGCAGCTTTTGGGGCGTTGGTGGCTACACCTTC

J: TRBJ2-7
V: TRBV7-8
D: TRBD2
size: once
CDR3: CASSRDRVRQRERYEQYF
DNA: TGTGCCAGCAGCAGGGACCGAGTAAGGCAGCGGGAGAGGTACGAGCAGTACTTC

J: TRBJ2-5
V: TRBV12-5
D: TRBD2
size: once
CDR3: CASGFGLAGFQETQYF
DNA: TGTGCTAGTGGTTTCGGGCTAGCGGGATTCCAAGAGACCCAGTACTTC

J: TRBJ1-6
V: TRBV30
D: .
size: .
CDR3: CAWSGGSGGSPLHF
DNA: TGTGCCTGGAGTGGAGGGTCCGGTGGTTCACCCCTCCACTTT

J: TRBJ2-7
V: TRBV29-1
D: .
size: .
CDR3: CSVVRGTYEQYF
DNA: TGCAGCGTTGTACGGGGTACCTACGAGCAGTACTTC

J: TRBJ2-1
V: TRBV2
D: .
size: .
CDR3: CASSPSYEQFF
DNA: TGTGCCAGCAGTCCTAGCTATGAGCAGTTCTTC

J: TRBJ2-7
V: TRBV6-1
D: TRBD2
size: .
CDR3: CASRGGGSGLYEQYF
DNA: TGTGCCAGCAGAGGTGGCGGGAGTGGACTATACGAGCAGTACTTC

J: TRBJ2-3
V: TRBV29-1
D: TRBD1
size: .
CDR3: CSVDSGGASDTQYF
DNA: TGCAGCGTTGACTCAGGGGGCGCCTCAGATACGCAGTATTTT